The T cell receptor (beta chain) under discussion was sequenced for a study of a mutant IDH1 vaccine in newly diagnosed glioma. Study overall: Patients received vaccination from 4-6 weeks after radiotherapy alone, or with temozolomide cycles.

This clone came up once. The antigen is undetermined. Time point of the sample: week 35, safety follow-up. Alongside topical imiquimod, each dose of vaccine comprised 300 ug of mutant IDH1 20-mer peptide. Assay: immunoSEQ multiplex PCR; the TCRdb copy retains only in-frame clones and omits some. The sample holds around 50,000 clones, approximately 90% seen once. Trimming removed 6 bases from V and 6 bases from J, with 12 bases in between. CDR1 and CDR2 (germline): DFQATT, SNEGSKA (reference sequence). This CDR3 has 11 residues. The sequenced sample was PBMCs, obtained from a glioma patient whose treatment included an IDH1 peptide vaccine. The rearrangement links TRBV20-1 to TRBJ2-7; D possibly matches TRBD1 or TRBD2 (6 bases each). This receptor was obtained from a woman between 40 and 50 years old with glioma. DNA of the CDR3: TGCAGTGCCCCGGGGGCTTCCGAGCAGTACTTC. The encoded protein is CSAPGASEQYF.